This TCR beta chain emerged from a study of T cells in localized non-small cell lung cancer (dated by TCRdb to 2018 to 2021). Broadly, across the study: The study analyzed T cell repertoires of 200 to 300 early-stage NSCLC patients, comparing tumors and uninvolved tumor-adjacent lungs. The cohort was made up of a few hundred treatment-naive NSCLC patients whose localized lung tumors had been resected. A mean age of approximately 66 years was recorded for the NSCLC patients, of whom 120 to 150 were male and over 100 were female. Summary of the overall study and its limitations: A median of approximately 55 of the top 100 tumor clones were detected in paired uninvolved adjacent lung, and around 30 of these tumor clones were also found among the top 100 clones of the paired uninvolved adjacent lung. Higher blood T cell density associated with longer overall survival, while higher adjacent-lung clonality associated with shorter survival. Because the study design was exploratory, TCR variables were selected using unadjusted p-values without false-discovery rate correction. Uninvolved tumor-adjacent lung showed the highest T cell clonality, higher than tumor, which suggests more focused antigenic responses in the uninvolved tumor-adjacent lung. Because multi-region tumor sequencing was not done, intratumor heterogeneity could not be ruled out.

TCR beta CDR3 regions were sequenced from DNA using the immunoSEQ Assay. The study's processing was this. T cell density was computed as TCR beta template counts normalized to usable DNA estimated by amplifying housekeeping genes. The preseqR package was used to estimate richness by extrapolating to 400,000 templates for PBMC samples and to 120,000 templates for tissue samples. Clonality was taken to be one minus Pielou's evenness. To identify tissue-enriched TCRs, differential abundance testing was run on productive amino-acid clonotypes with a minimum total count of 5 and an alpha of 0.1. The Jaccard Index and the Morisita Overlap Index were used to measure repertoire overlap between compartments. GLIPH clustered TCR beta CDR3s with public tetramer-defined viral CDR3s; viral motifs required at least three viral sequences plus V-gene enrichment. This is the immuneACCESS table as TCRdb keeps it, with only in-frame sequences that have V and J called. A part of the clones is gone; compared with another copy, unresolved V genes explain less than half, and the rest is unexplained. The V and J calls and the clone size are those of that table, but D and trimming were determined from the DNA. In this sample the table shows about 17,000 clones, around 83% of which occur a single time. Roughly a third of the sample is in the top ten clones.

At diagnosis, peripheral blood, uninvolved tumor-adjacent lung and tumor were collected and stored as a combination of fresh-frozen and FFPE material. Blood samples were analyzed as peripheral blood mononuclear cells for TCR repertoire profiling. A note on this clone: Its antigen is not yet known. Base qualities are not at hand, and no much larger clone is one base apart.

Per the germline V gene, SGHTS is the CDR1 and YDEGEE is the CDR2. The junction carries 10 bases between V and J, which are trimmed by 6 bases and 0 bases respectively. Reading from cysteine to phenylalanine, the CDR3 counts 15 amino acids. Only the CDR3 DNA stays, 45 bases, in frame from base 1. The sample here was peripheral blood, taken before any cancer treatment. The chain is made from TRBV5-8 and TRBJ2-6, with the identity of the D gene unclear. This TCR came from a male donor at least 60 years old with stage III lung adenocarcinoma. This receptor carries the CDR3 CASTEILSGANVLTF. DNA sequence: TGTGCCAGCACCGAGATACTCTCTGGGGCCAACGTCCTGACTTTC.